The rows below give T cell receptor beta chains drawn from one sample of a study of blood T cell repertoires in COVID-19. Sequenced by immunoSEQ multiplex PCR; TCRdb stores in-frame clones only, minus some. The sample holds 250,000 to 300,000 clones; approximately 85% are singletons and the top ten take approximately 2%. Sequencing was done on a sample of PBMCs or T cells enriched from blood (not recorded which). These receptors were obtained from a woman aged 50 to 60 who had recovered from COVID-19. Both conserved end residues are part of each CDR3. The order of the fields is D gene, V gene, J gene, clone size, CDR3 DNA, CDR3 protein. A D gene is named only where the DNA matches it firmly. Not every row has a clone size; where given, it reads once, few, many or a size class.

D gene: NA; V gene: TRBV6-5; J gene: TRBJ1-2; clone size: NA; CDR3 DNA: TGTGCCAGCAGGAGCCCGACACAGTATGGCTACACCTTC; CDR3 protein: CASRSPTQYGYTF
D gene: TRBD2; V gene: TRBV5-8; J gene: TRBJ2-5; clone size: NA; CDR3 DNA: TGTGCCAGCAGCCCCGGAGGGGGACTAGCGGGAGGAGAGACCCAGTACTTC; CDR3 protein: CASSPGGGLAGGETQYF
D gene: TRBD1; V gene: TRBV5-3; J gene: TRBJ1-1; clone size: NA; CDR3 DNA: TGTGCCAGAAGCTCAACAAAAGACGGGACAGGGCACATGAACACTGAAGCTTTCTTT; CDR3 protein: CARSSTKDGTGHMNTEAFF
D gene: NA; V gene: TRBV9; J gene: TRBJ1-4; clone size: NA; CDR3 DNA: TGTGCCAGCAGCGTAGGGACACGGGCAACTAATGAAAAACTGTTTTTT; CDR3 protein: CASSVGTRATNEKLFF
D gene: TRBD2; V gene: TRBV7-7; J gene: TRBJ2-2; clone size: NA; CDR3 DNA: TGTGCTAGCAGCTTAGGAACTAGCGGTTCCACCGGGGAGCTGTTTTTT; CDR3 protein: CASSLGTSGSTGELFF
D gene: TRBD2; V gene: TRBV9; J gene: TRBJ2-3; clone size: NA; CDR3 DNA: TGTGCCAGCAGCGGGACTAGCCCTAGCACAGATACGCAGTATTTT; CDR3 protein: CASSGTSPSTDTQYF
D gene: NA; V gene: TRBV7-8; J gene: TRBJ2-7; clone size: NA; CDR3 DNA: TGTGCCAGCAGCTTGGATACAGCATCCTACGAGCAGTACTTC; CDR3 protein: CASSLDTASYEQYF
D gene: NA; V gene: TRBV12-3/TRBV12-4; J gene: TRBJ2-7; clone size: NA; CDR3 DNA: TGTGCCAGCAGTTTAGCTCCCGGCTACGAGCAGTACTTC; CDR3 protein: CASSLAPGYEQYF
D gene: TRBD1; V gene: TRBV5-1; J gene: TRBJ1-6; clone size: once; CDR3 DNA: TGCGCCAGCAGCTTGGCAACGACAGGGGCTGGTTCACCCCTCCACTTT; CDR3 protein: CASSLATTGAGSPLHF
D gene: NA; V gene: TRBV27; J gene: TRBJ1-6; clone size: NA; CDR3 DNA: TGTGCCAGCAGTTTAATTAGGGAGTCACCCCTCCACTTT; CDR3 protein: CASSLIRESPLHF
D gene: NA; V gene: TRBV28; J gene: TRBJ2-3; clone size: few; CDR3 DNA: TGTGCCAGCAGTTTTCAGGGGCCAGGTCCTGATACGCAGTATTTT; CDR3 protein: CASSFQGPGPDTQYF
D gene: TRBD1; V gene: TRBV7-9; J gene: TRBJ2-6; clone size: NA; CDR3 DNA: TGTGCCAGCAGCTTGGGGACAGGGGGTTCTGGGGCCAACGTCCTGACTTTC; CDR3 protein: CASSLGTGGSGANVLTF
D gene: TRBD1; V gene: TRBV7-2; J gene: TRBJ2-7; clone size: NA; CDR3 DNA: TGTGCCAGCAGCTTAGTTTCGGTACAGGGGGCCTACGAGCAGTACTTC; CDR3 protein: CASSLVSVQGAYEQYF
D gene: TRBD1; V gene: TRBV5-1; J gene: TRBJ2-7; clone size: NA; CDR3 DNA: TGCGCCAGCAGCTTGGGCGGGGACAGGAGCTCCTACGAGCAGTACTTC; CDR3 protein: CASSLGGDRSSYEQYF
D gene: NA; V gene: TRBV9; J gene: TRBJ2-5; clone size: NA; CDR3 DNA: TGTGCCAGCAGCAGAGGACTGGGAAAAGAGACCCAGTACTTC; CDR3 protein: CASSRGLGKETQYF
D gene: NA; V gene: TRBV7-2; J gene: TRBJ1-1; clone size: NA; CDR3 DNA: TGTGCCAGCAGCTTACCACAGACATCCTGGGCTTTCTTT; CDR3 protein: CASSLPQTSWAFF
D gene: NA; V gene: TRBV27; J gene: TRBJ1-5; clone size: NA; CDR3 DNA: TGTGCCAGCAAATCGGGACATAGAAATCAGCCCCAGCATTTT; CDR3 protein: CASKSGHRNQPQHF
D gene: NA; V gene: TRBV10-3; J gene: TRBJ1-6; clone size: NA; CDR3 DNA: TGTGCCATCAGTGAGGGAGGGAAGGGTTCACCCCTCCACTTT; CDR3 protein: CAISEGGKGSPLHF
D gene: TRBD1; V gene: TRBV28; J gene: TRBJ1-5; clone size: NA; CDR3 DNA: TGTGCCAGCACGACAGGGAATTATCAGCCCCAGCATTTT; CDR3 protein: CASTTGNYQPQHF
D gene: TRBD2; V gene: TRBV11-1; J gene: TRBJ2-7; clone size: NA; CDR3 DNA: TGTGCCAGCAGCCAGGGACTAGTCTACGAGCAGTACTTC; CDR3 protein: CASSQGLVYEQYF
D gene: TRBD1; V gene: TRBV18; J gene: TRBJ1-2; clone size: NA; CDR3 DNA: TGTGCCAGCTCACCCGGACAGGGTACCGGCTACACCTTC; CDR3 protein: CASSPGQGTGYTF
D gene: NA; V gene: TRBV28; J gene: TRBJ2-1; clone size: NA; CDR3 DNA: TGTGCCAGCACCTCCGTGTTGGGCCACTCCTACAATGAGCAGTTCTTC; CDR3 protein: CASTSVLGHSYNEQFF
D gene: NA; V gene: TRBV5-6; J gene: TRBJ1-2; clone size: NA; CDR3 DNA: TGTGCCAGCACCGACAGCTATGGCTACACCTTC; CDR3 protein: CASTDSYGYTF